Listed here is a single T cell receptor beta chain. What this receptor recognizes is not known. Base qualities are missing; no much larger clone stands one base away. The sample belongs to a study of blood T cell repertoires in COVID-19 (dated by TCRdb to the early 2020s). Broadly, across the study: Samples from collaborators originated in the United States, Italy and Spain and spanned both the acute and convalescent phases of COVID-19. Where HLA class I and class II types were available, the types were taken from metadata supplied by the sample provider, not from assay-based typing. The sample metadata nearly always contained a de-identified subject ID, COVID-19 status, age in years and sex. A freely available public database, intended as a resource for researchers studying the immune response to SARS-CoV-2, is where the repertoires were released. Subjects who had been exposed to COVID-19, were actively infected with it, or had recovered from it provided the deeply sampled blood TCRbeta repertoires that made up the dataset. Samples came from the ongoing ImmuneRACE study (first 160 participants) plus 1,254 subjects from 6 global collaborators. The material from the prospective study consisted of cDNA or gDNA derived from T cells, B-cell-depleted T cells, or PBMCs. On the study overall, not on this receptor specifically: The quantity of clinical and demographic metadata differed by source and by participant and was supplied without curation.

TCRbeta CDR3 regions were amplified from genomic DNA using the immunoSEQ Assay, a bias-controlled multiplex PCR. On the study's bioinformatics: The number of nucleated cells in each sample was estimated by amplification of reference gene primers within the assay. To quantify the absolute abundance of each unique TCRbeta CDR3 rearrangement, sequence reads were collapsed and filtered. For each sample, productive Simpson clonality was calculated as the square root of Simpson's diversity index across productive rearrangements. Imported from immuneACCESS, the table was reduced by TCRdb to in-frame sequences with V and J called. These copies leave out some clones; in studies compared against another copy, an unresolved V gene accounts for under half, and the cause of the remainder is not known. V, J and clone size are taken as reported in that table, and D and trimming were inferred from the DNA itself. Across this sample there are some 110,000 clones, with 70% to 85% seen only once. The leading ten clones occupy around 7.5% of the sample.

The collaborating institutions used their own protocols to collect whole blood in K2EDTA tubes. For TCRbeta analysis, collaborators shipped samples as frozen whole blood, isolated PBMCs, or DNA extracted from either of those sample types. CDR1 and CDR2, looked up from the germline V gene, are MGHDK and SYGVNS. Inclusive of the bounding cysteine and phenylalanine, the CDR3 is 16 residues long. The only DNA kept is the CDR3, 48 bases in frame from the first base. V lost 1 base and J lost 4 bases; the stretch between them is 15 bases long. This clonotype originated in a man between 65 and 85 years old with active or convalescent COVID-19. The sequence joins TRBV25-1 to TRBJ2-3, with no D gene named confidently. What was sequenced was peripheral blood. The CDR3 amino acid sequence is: CASSESGLTQADTQYF. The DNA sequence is TGTGCCAGCAGTGAATCTGGGCTTACGCAGGCAGATACGCAGTATTTT.